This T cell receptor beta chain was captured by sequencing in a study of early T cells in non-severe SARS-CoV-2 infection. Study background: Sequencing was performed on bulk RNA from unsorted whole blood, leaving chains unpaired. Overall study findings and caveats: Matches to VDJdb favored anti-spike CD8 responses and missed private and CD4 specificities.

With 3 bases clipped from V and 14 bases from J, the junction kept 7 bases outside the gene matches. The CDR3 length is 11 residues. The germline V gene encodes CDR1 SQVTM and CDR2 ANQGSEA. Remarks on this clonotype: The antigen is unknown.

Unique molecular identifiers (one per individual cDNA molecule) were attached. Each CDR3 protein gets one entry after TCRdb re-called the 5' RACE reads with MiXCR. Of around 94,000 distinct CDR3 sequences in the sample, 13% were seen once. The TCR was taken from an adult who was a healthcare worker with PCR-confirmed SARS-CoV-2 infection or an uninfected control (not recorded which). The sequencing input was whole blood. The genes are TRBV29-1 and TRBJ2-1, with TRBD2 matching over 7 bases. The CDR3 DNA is TGCAGCGTTGACCGGGACTACAGAAAGTTCTTC. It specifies CSVDRDYRKFF.